The rows below give T cell receptor beta chains drawn from one sample of a study of cytomegalovirus exposure and HLA in healthy donors. Sequencing was performed with immunoSEQ multiplex PCR; in TCRdb, only in-frame clones are kept and a portion is missing. This sample has about 140,000 clones, with approximately 65% found just once. The sample consisted of PBMCs. The receptors stem from a woman aged 55-70 years in good health and CMV-seronegative. CDR3s include the opening cysteine and the closing phenylalanine or tryptophan. D genes are given only for firm matches. Expanded clones get a size class; other rows say once, few or many, or leave the size out.

J gene: TRBJ2-1; V gene: TRBV4-1; CDR3 length: 18; D gene: TRBD2; clone size: few; CDR3 protein: CASSQATSGTPPYNEQFF; CDR3 DNA: TGCGCCAGCAGCCAAGCAACTAGCGGGACGCCTCCCTACAATGAGCAGTTCTTC
J gene: TRBJ2-3; V gene: TRBV19; CDR3 length: 15; D gene: TRBD1; clone size: -; CDR3 protein: CASKDGGQGADTQYF; CDR3 DNA: TGTGCCAGTAAAGATGGAGGTCAGGGGGCAGATACGCAGTATTTT
J gene: TRBJ2-7; V gene: TRBV7-9; CDR3 length: 13; D gene: TRBD2; clone size: -; CDR3 protein: CSSSLSGGREQYF; CDR3 DNA: TGTTCCAGCAGCCTTAGCGGGGGGAGGGAGCAGTACTTC
J gene: TRBJ2-7; V gene: TRBV7-8; CDR3 length: 15; D gene: TRBD2; clone size: -; CDR3 protein: CASSFRTSGSYEQYF; CDR3 DNA: TGTGCCAGCAGCTTCAGGACTAGCGGGAGTTACGAGCAGTACTTC
J gene: TRBJ2-7; V gene: TRBV9; CDR3 length: 20; D gene: TRBD1; clone size: -; CDR3 protein: CASSVGGSFGGQGVSYEQYF; CDR3 DNA: TGTGCCAGCAGCGTAGGGGGGTCGTTCGGGGGACAGGGGGTTTCCTACGAGCAGTACTTC
J gene: TRBJ2-3; V gene: TRBV1; CDR3 length: 19; D gene: -; clone size: few; CDR3 protein: CTSSQEKEASGGRTDTQYF; CDR3 DNA: TGCACCAGCAGCCAAGAAAAGGAGGCTAGCGGGGGCCGCACAGATACGCAGTATTTT
J gene: TRBJ1-5; V gene: TRBV28; CDR3 length: 16; D gene: TRBD1; clone size: few; CDR3 protein: CASSLPGTAVGVWAHF; CDR3 DNA: TGTGCCAGCAGTCTACCTGGGACAGCGGTAGGTGTGTGGGCGCATTTT
J gene: TRBJ2-5; V gene: TRBV5-1; CDR3 length: 14; D gene: TRBD1; clone size: -; CDR3 protein: CASSLGQGLETQYF; CDR3 DNA: TGCGCCAGCAGCTTGGGACAGGGGTTAGAGACCCAGTACTTC
J gene: TRBJ2-1; V gene: TRBV4-1; CDR3 length: 15; D gene: TRBD2; clone size: -; CDR3 protein: CASSQGLAGYNEQFF; CDR3 DNA: TGCGCCAGCAGCCAAGGACTAGCGGGCTACAATGAGCAGTTCTTC
J gene: TRBJ2-7; V gene: TRBV6-1; CDR3 length: 16; D gene: TRBD2; clone size: -; CDR3 protein: CASSEDRRGVYYEQYF; CDR3 DNA: TGTGCCAGCAGTGAAGATCGGCGGGGGGTATATTACGAGCAGTACTTC
J gene: TRBJ2-1; V gene: TRBV5-1; CDR3 length: 16; D gene: TRBD2; clone size: -; CDR3 protein: CASSLGGLAGTNEQFF; CDR3 DNA: TGCGCCAGCAGCTTGGGGGGACTAGCGGGGACCAATGAGCAGTTCTTC
J gene: TRBJ1-5; V gene: TRBV5-5; CDR3 length: 19; D gene: TRBD1; clone size: -; CDR3 protein: CASSSHYRDRVVGNQPQHF; CDR3 DNA: TGTGCCAGCAGCTCGCATTACCGGGACAGGGTAGTTGGCAATCAGCCCCAGCATTTT
J gene: TRBJ2-2; V gene: TRBV19; CDR3 length: 13; D gene: TRBD1; clone size: once; CDR3 protein: CASRTGFTGELFF; CDR3 DNA: TGTGCCAGTAGGACAGGGTTCACCGGGGAGCTGTTTTTT
J gene: TRBJ1-2; V gene: TRBV7-9; CDR3 length: 16; D gene: TRBD1; clone size: once; CDR3 protein: CASSLRGTETRYGYTF; CDR3 DNA: TGTGCCAGCAGCTTAAGGGGGACAGAAACACGCTATGGCTACACCTTC
J gene: TRBJ2-2; V gene: TRBV5-6; CDR3 length: 15; D gene: TRBD1; clone size: -; CDR3 protein: CASSRGTDFTGELFF; CDR3 DNA: TGTGCCAGCAGCCGTGGGACAGACTTCACCGGGGAGCTGTTTTTT
J gene: TRBJ1-1; V gene: TRBV28; CDR3 length: 12; D gene: -; clone size: -; CDR3 protein: CASSSGQLEAFF; CDR3 DNA: TGTGCCAGCAGTTCAGGCCAGCTTGAAGCTTTCTTT
J gene: TRBJ2-3; V gene: TRBV5-6; CDR3 length: 15; D gene: TRBD1; clone size: -; CDR3 protein: CASRETGQGQDTQYF; CDR3 DNA: TGTGCCAGCAGGGAGACTGGACAGGGACAAGATACGCAGTATTTT